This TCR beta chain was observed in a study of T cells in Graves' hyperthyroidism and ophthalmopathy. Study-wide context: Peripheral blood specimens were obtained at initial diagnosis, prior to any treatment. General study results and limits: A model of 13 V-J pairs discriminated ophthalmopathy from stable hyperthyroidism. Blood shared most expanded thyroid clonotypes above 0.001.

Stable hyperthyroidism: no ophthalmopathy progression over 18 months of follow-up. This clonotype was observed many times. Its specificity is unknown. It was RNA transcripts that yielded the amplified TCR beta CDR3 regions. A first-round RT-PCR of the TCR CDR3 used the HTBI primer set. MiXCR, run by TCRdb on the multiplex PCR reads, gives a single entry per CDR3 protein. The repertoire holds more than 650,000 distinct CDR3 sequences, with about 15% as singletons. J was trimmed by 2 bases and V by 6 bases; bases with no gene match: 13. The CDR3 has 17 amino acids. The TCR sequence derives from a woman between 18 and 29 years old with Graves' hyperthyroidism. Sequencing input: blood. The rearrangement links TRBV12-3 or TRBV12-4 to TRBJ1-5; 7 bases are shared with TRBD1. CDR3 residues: CASSRRYDREGNQPQHF. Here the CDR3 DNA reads TGTGCCAGCAGCCGCCGCTACGACAGGGAGGGCAATCAGCCCCAGCATTTT.